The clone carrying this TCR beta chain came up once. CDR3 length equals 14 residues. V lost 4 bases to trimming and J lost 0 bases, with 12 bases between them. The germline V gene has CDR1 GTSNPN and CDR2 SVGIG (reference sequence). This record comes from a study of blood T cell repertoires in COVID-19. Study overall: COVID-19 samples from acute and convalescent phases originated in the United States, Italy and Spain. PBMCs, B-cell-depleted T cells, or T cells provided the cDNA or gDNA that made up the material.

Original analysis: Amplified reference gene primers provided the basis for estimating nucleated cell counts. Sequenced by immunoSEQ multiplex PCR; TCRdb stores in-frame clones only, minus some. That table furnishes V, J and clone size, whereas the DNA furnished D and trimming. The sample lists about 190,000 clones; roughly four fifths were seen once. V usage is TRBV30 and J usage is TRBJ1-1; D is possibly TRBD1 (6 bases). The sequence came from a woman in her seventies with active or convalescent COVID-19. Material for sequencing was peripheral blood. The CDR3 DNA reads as TGTGCCTGGATAAAGGGACAACTGAACACTGAAGCTTTCTTT. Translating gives CAWIKGQLNTEAFF.